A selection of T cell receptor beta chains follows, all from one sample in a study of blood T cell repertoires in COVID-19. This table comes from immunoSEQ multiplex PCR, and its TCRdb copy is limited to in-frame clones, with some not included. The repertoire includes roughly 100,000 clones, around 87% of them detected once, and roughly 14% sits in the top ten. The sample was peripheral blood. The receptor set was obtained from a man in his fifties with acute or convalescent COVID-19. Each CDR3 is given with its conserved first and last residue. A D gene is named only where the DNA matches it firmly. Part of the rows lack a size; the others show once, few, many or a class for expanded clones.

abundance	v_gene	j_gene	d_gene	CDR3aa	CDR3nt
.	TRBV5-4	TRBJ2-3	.	CASSQGPSTDTQYF	TGTGCCAGCAGTCAGGGGCCTTCCACAGATACGCAGTATTTT
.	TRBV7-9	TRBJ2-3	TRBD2	CASSGGLAGGPIYTDTQYF	TGTGCCAGCAGCGGGGGACTAGCGGGAGGACCAATTTACACAGATACGCAGTATTTT
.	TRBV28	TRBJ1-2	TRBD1	CASSLTGAGYGYTF	TGTGCCAGCAGTTTGACAGGGGCAGGGTATGGCTACACCTTC
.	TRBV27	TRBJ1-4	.	CASSLSVAAPSEKLFF	TGTGCCAGCAGTTTATCGGTGGCCGCCCCCAGTGAAAAACTGTTTTTT
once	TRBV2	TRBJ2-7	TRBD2	CASSDTSGSHEQYF	TGTGCCAGCAGTGATACTAGCGGGAGCCACGAGCAGTACTTC
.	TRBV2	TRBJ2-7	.	CASSSLQLYEQYF	TGTGCCAGCAGCTCGTTACAGCTTTACGAGCAGTACTTC
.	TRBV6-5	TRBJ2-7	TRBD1	CASSQAGQGAYEQYF	TGTGCCAGCAGCCAGGCGGGACAGGGTGCCTACGAGCAGTACTTC
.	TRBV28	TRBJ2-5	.	CASSPRGGDYQETQYF	TGTGCCAGCAGCCCGAGGGGGGGGGACTACCAAGAGACCCAGTACTTC
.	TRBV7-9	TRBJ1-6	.	CASSHPDSHGPIRNSPLHF	TGTGCCAGCAGCCACCCGGACTCTCACGGGCCTATTCGTAATTCACCCCTCCACTTT
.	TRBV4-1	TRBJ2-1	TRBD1	CASSHGDRDYNEQFF	TGCGCCAGCAGCCATGGCGACAGGGACTACAATGAGCAGTTCTTC
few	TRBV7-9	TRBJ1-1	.	CASEPGGTEAFF	TGTGCCAGTGAGCCGGGGGGCACTGAAGCTTTCTTT
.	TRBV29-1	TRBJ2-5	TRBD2	CSVGGGQETQYF	TGCAGCGTTGGGGGGGGTCAAGAGACCCAGTACTTC
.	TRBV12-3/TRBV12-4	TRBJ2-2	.	CASSSTGPGELFF	TGTGCCAGCAGTTCAACAGGGCCCGGGGAGCTGTTTTTT
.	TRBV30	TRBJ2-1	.	CAWSVVVGLNEQFF	TGTGCCTGGAGTGTAGTGGTGGGGCTTAATGAGCAGTTCTTC
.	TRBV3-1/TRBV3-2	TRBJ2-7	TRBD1	CASSQEQGGSYEQYF	TGTGCCAGCAGCCAAGAACAGGGGGGCTCCTACGAGCAGTACTTC
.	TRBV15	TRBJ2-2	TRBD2	CATSRDSGTGTGELFF	TGTGCCACCAGCAGAGATAGCGGGACGGGCACCGGGGAGCTGTTTTTT
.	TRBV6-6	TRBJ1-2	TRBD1	CASSSRQGAISGGYTF	TGTGCCAGCAGTTCCCGGCAGGGGGCTATTTCGGGAGGCTACACCTTC
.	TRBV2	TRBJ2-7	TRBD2	CASSLGGRAGYEQYF	TGTGCCAGCAGCCTGGGGGGGAGGGCCGGCTACGAGCAGTACTTC
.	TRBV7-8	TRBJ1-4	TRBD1	CASSFSQGGEKLFF	TGTGCCAGCAGTTTCAGCCAGGGGGGTGAAAAACTGTTTTTT
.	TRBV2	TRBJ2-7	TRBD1	CASSLWEQGADEQYF	TGTGCCAGCAGTTTATGGGAACAGGGGGCGGACGAGCAGTACTTC
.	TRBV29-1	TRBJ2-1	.	CSERTTLSREQFF	TGCAGCGAACGGACTACCCTTAGCAGGGAGCAGTTCTTC
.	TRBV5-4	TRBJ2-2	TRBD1	CASSFGLGQGKAGELFF	TGTGCCAGCAGCTTCGGTTTGGGACAGGGGAAAGCCGGGGAGCTGTTTTTT
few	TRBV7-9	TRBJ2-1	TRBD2	CASSPPRASGKDEQFF	TGTGCCAGCAGCCCCCCTCGGGCTAGCGGGAAGGATGAGCAGTTCTTC
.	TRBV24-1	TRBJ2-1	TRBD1	CATSDRGQGYNEQFF	TGTGCCACCAGTGACCGGGGACAGGGCTACAATGAGCAGTTCTTC
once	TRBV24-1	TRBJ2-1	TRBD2	CATSDLPGAGGIEQFF	TGTGCCACCAGTGATTTGCCAGGAGCGGGAGGAATTGAGCAGTTCTTC
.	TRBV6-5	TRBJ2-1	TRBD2	CASRLSGSYNEQFF	TGTGCCAGCAGACTTAGCGGGAGCTACAATGAGCAGTTCTTC
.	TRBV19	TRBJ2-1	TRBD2	CASSLREAGHNEQFF	TGTGCCAGTAGTCTCCGGGAGGCCGGACACAATGAGCAGTTCTTC
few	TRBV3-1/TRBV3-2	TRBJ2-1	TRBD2	CASTPLAGSDNEQFF	TGTGCCAGCACCCCCCTAGCGGGATCCGACAATGAGCAGTTCTTC